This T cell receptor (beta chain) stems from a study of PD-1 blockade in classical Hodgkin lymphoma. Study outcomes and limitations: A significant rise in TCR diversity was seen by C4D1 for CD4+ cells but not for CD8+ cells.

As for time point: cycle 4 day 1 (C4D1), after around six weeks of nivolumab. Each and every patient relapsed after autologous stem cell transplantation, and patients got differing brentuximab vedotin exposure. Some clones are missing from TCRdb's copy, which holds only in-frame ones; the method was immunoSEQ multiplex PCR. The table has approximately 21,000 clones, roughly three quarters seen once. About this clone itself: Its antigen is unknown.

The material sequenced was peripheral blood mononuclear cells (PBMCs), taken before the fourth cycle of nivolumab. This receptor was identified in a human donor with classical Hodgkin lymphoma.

The CDR3 sequence: CASSYSAGGQSDTQYF. The CDR3 DNA reads as TGTGCCAGCAGTTATTCAGCGGGGGGGCAATCAGATACGCAGTATTTT. The rearrangement links TRBV6-5 to TRBJ2-3; TRBD2 matches at 10 bases. Germline loops: CDR1 MNHEY, CDR2 SVGAGI. CDR3 size: 16 residues. J lost 4 bases, V lost 3 bases, and 7 bases had no gene match.